This T cell receptor (beta chain) stems from a study of molecular identifiers for immune sequencing clone quantification. Study conclusions and caveats: Effector cells kept over 99% of their molecules in clones above 20 RNA copies, while naive cells kept under 1% there.

This CDR3 contains 15 residues. Germline V lookup: CDR1 KGHDR, CDR2 SFDVKD. V was cut by 10 bases and J by 2 bases, with 18 bases left in between. The authors built bulk TCR libraries by previously described methods with listed TCR primers. MiXCR, run by TCRdb on the PCR reads, gives a single entry per CDR3 protein. The table records a few hundred thousand distinct CDR3 sequences, roughly a quarter of them present only once. This clonotype was counted ten times or more. The antigen is unknown. V is TRBV24-1 and J is TRBJ2-3; D call uncertain. The sequenced material came from naive CD8+ T cells from blood, with Jurkat cell RNA spiked in. Subset in this sample: FACS-sorted CD8+CD4-CCR7+CD45RA+ naive T cells. This TCR was sampled from a human donor in good health. Some libraries in this study had Jurkat cell RNA spiked in. DNA of the CDR3: TGTGCCACGGAAGTCTCTCCTCGTTACACAGATACGCAGTATTTT. Its translation is CATEVSPRYTDTQYF.